This TCR beta chain was captured by sequencing in a study of technical replicates of blood from a few donors. The data were produced by immunoSEQ multiplex PCR, yet TCRdb's version contains in-frame clones alone and is incomplete. The data show approximately 73,000 clones, approximately 96% seen once. Trimming removed 8 bases from V and 7 bases from J; junction bases left unmatched: 8. The CDR3 is 15 amino acids. Germline values: CDR1 ENHRY, CDR2 SYGVKD. The TCR sequence derives from a human donor in good health. The chain recombines TRBV10-3 with TRBJ2-2, with TRBD2 matching over 12 bases. The material sequenced was T cells isolated from PBMCs. The CDR3 DNA sequence: TGTGCCATCTTAAGGACTAGCGGGACTGTCGGGGAGCTGTTTTTT. It yields the protein CAILRTSGTVGELFF.